The 15 T cell receptor beta chains below were found in one sample sequenced in a study of control samples from healthy donors and cancer patients. Here immunoSEQ multiplex PCR was the method, and the copy in TCRdb shows in-frame clones only, minus some. The profile shows 40,000 to 60,000 clones, around 90% of them singletons. Sequencing was done on a sample of PBMCs. The receptors were sampled from a man aged 60 to 69 with head and neck cancer.

This clone was seen once. The V call is TRBV28, the J call TRBJ1-6, with 8 nucleotides matching TRBD1. The germline V gene encodes CDR1 MDHEN and CDR2 SYDVKM. This CDR3 has 14 residues. The trim removed 4 bases at V and 6 bases at J, leaving 2 bases unmatched. This chain's CDR3 is CASSSDRGNSPLHF. The DNA of the CDR3 is TGTGCCAGCAGTTCAGACAGGGGTAATTCACCCCTCCACTTT.

This sequence joins TRBV2 and TRBJ2-7; TRBD1 agrees at 10 bases. This CDR3 region has 15 residues. CDR1 is SNHLY, CDR2 FYNNEI, per germline. V lost 3 bases and J lost 0; bases outside the gene matches: 2. The CDR3 DNA sequence: TGTGCCAGCAGTGAGAGGACAGGGGGCTCCTACGAGCAGTACTTC. Protein product: CASSERTGGSYEQYF.

CDR3 bases: TGCGCCAGCAGCGGGTCAGGGGGTATGAACACTGAAGCTTTCTTT. Translated, it gives CASSGSGGMNTEAFF. V is TRBV5-1 and J is TRBJ1-1; 7 bases fit TRBD1. Germline V gene data show CDR1 as SGHRS and CDR2 as YFSETQ. The J segment lost 0 bases and the V segment lost 4 bases, leaving 6 bases of the junction unmatched. The CDR3 length is 15 residues.

The V and J genes are TRBV19 and TRBJ1-5; maybe TRBD1 (5 bases). Looked up from germline, CDR1 is LNHDA and CDR2 is SQIVND (reference sequence). With 2 bases removed from V and 5 bases from J, the gap between germline ends came to 10 bases. This CDR3 is 14 amino acids long. The CDR3 coding sequence is TGTGCCAGTAGTATATGGACGGGGGATCAGCCCCAGCATTTT. It is translated as CASSIWTGDQPQHF.

The CDR3 sequence is CASSRTLTSGREEFYEQYF. The CDR3 DNA reads TGCGCCAGCAGTCGTACCTTGACTAGCGGGAGGGAAGAGTTCTACGAGCAGTACTTC. This rearrangement joins TRBV5-1 to TRBJ2-7; TRBD2 aligns across 14 bases. The length of the CDR3 is 19 residues. V lost 5 bases, J lost 3 bases, and 16 bases stayed unmatched. Germline CDR1 reads SGHRS; CDR2 reads YFSETQ. The whole variable domain, filled in from reference TRBV5-1 and TRBJ2-7, reads KAGVTQTPRYLIKTRGQQVTLSCSPISGHRSVSWYQQTPGQGLQFLFEYFSETQRNKGNFPGRFSGRQFSNSRSEMNVSTLELGDSALYLCASSRTLTSGREEFYEQYFGPGTRLTVT.

The chain carries TRBV6-5 and TRBJ1-6, with 8 bases matching TRBD1. After removal of 4 bases from V and 8 bases from J, the junction contained 7 bases not matched to a gene. Germline CDR1 reads MNHEY; CDR2 reads SVGAGI. This CDR3 region has 15 residues. CDR3 coding DNA: TGTGCCAGCAGTTGGACAGGGCCCAGGGATTCACCCCTCCACTTT. This translates into CASSWTGPRDSPLHF.

The genes are TRBV4-1 and TRBJ1-1; a weak D match, TRBD1 (6 bases). Trimming cost V 4 bases and J 1 base, with 13 bases left between them. The CDR3 totals 15 residues. Germline V CDR1 and CDR2: MGHRA, YSYEKL. In DNA form, the CDR3 reads TGCGCCAGCAGCCCCGTTGGGGGCACGAACACTGAAGCTTTCTTT. Protein product: CASSPVGGTNTEAFF.

V usage is TRBV28 and J usage is TRBJ2-7, with D unclear. Germline assignment: CDR1 MDHEN and CDR2 SYDVKM. This CDR3 has 12 residues. The V end was cut by 6 bases, the J end by 4 bases, with 10 bases between. CDR3 in amino acids: CASSTNSYEQYF. In nucleotides, the CDR3 is TGTGCCAGCAGCACCAACAGTTACGAGCAGTACTTC.

This sequence joins TRBV7-6 and TRBJ2-3; weak D call: TRBD2 (5 bases). CDR3 size: 17 residues. Trimming pared 5 bases from V and 0 bases from J, leaving 18 bases between. Germline CDR1 SGHVS, CDR2 FNYEAQ. The CDR3 sequence: CASSLSGGITSTDTQYF. The CDR3 DNA reads TGTGCCAGCAGCCTCAGCGGCGGAATCACAAGCACAGATACGCAGTATTTT.

Only a few counts were recorded for this clone. The CDR3 here is CASSFLPSGNTIYF. The CDR3 DNA sequence: TGCGCCAGCAGCTTTTTACCCTCTGGAAACACCATATATTTT. The chain uses TRBV5-1 and TRBJ1-3; D gene unclear. This CDR3 is built from 14 residues. V was trimmed by 2 bases and J by 0 bases, leaving 6 bases between them. In germline, CDR1 is SGHRS, CDR2 YFSETQ.

The gene calls are TRBV20-1 and TRBJ2-4, with TRBD2 matching over 7 bases. The J segment lost 6 bases and the V segment lost 3 bases, leaving 5 bases of the junction unmatched. This CDR3 is built from 13 residues. The germline gives CDR1 DFQATT, CDR2 SNEGSKA (reference sequence). The DNA of the CDR3 is TGCAGTGCTAGTCTGGGGGGGGTAAACATTCAGTACTTC. Translated: CSASLGGVNIQYF.

This chain uses TRBV11-2 with TRBJ2-7, with 8 bases fitting TRBD2. This CDR3 region has 14 residues. The V gene's germline CDR1 is SGHAT and CDR2 FQNNGV. Trimming at V came to 7 bases and at J to 7 bases, leaving 12 bases not matched to a gene. This chain's CDR3 is CASTRGLAGVEQYF. DNA for the CDR3: TGTGCCAGCACTCGTGGGCTAGCGGGCGTTGAGCAGTACTTC.

V usage is TRBV9 and J usage is TRBJ2-1, with 9 bases aligning to TRBD2. Per the germline V gene, CDR1 is SGDLS and CDR2 is YYNGEE. Germline trimming cut 4 bases from V and 2 bases from J; bases unmatched to any gene: 4. The CDR3 sequence is 15 residues long. DNA for the CDR3: TGTGCCAGCAGCCGTAGCGGGGGCCCCTACAATGAGCAGTTCTTC. Its translation: CASSRSGGPYNEQFF.

This chain connects TRBV19 to TRBJ2-1, with 9 bases matching TRBD2. The CDR3 covers 13 residues. With 1 base clipped from V and 15 bases from J, the junction kept 7 bases outside the gene matches. Germline lookup yields CDR1 LNHDA and CDR2 SQIVND (reference sequence). CDR3 amino acids: CASSIGLADPRFF. The CDR3 DNA reads as TGTGCCAGTAGTATAGGACTAGCGGACCCTCGGTTCTTC. Using reference TRBV19 and TRBJ2-1 for the parts outside the CDR3, the full variable domain is DGGITQSPKYLFRKEGQNVTLSCEQNLNHDAMYWYRQDPGQGLRLIYYSQIVNDFQKGDIAEGYSVSREKKESFPLTVTSAQKNPTAFYLCASSIGLADPRFFGPGTRLTVL.

CDR3 sequence: CASSLKGSVSGEAFF. CDR3 in DNA: TGTGCCAGCAGTTTAAAGGGGAGTGTATCGGGGGAAGCTTTCTTT. This sequence joins TRBV27 and TRBJ1-1, with D possibly TRBD1 on 5 matching bases. This CDR3 is built from 15 residues. Germline CDR1 is MNHEY and CDR2 is SMNVEV (reference sequence). Trimming removed 2 bases at V and 8 bases at J, with 18 bases between.